A selection of T cell receptor beta chains follows, all from one sample in a study of T-cell memory formation after mild COVID-19. TCRdb re-derived calls from the 5' RACE reads in MiXCR, one entry per CDR3 protein. The table includes more than 70,000 distinct CDR3 sequences, approximately 13% detected once. The sequenced sample was PBMCs or a T cell subset sorted from them (not recorded which). The source of these receptors is an adult woman who had mild COVID-19 (a few samples of this study predate the infection). Cell type and time point are not known. Both conserved end residues are part of each CDR3.

>TRBJ2-7|TRBV12-3/TRBV12-4
CASSPPGFEQYF
>TRBJ2-3|TRBV2
CASSDLAGRWTDTQYF
>TRBJ2-5|TRBV7-9
CASSSLISGGETQYF
>TRBJ2-7|TRBV5-6
CASSRNYEQYF
>TRBJ1-1|TRBV11-2
CASSLEMGDMNTEAFF
>TRBJ2-1|TRBV29-1
CSVRDRTYNEQFF
>TRBJ2-7|TRBV7-6
CASSFGTGPYEQYF
>TRBJ2-4|TRBV5-1
CASSLDPQGSSNIQYF
>TRBJ2-1|TRBV5-4
CASSSGLAGPQGEQFF
>TRBJ2-7|TRBV30
CAWSVVGLGYEQYF
>TRBJ2-7|TRBV12-3/TRBV12-4
CASSLWGSEQYF
>TRBJ1-2|TRBV12-3/TRBV12-4
CASSLEPAYYGYTF
>TRBJ2-1|TRBV12-3/TRBV12-4
CASSLALQGKGFNEQFF
>TRBJ1-1|TRBV5-6
CASSFFAGNTEAFF
>TRBJ1-1|TRBV29-1
CSVESDTGAFF
>TRBJ2-3|TRBV10-2
CASRDNSLTDTQYF
>TRBJ2-7|TRBV14
CASSPLAGGPHEQYF
>TRBJ2-1|TRBV7-9
CASSSVGTGPTFNNEQFF
>TRBJ1-1|TRBV4-3
CASSQDLGGGTEAFF
>TRBJ1-6|TRBV7-6
CASSLGSGGLAPLHF
>TRBJ2-7|TRBV7-9
CASSLGGLAGDYIEQYF
>TRBJ1-4|TRBV7-6
CASSLGGGGEKLFF
>TRBJ2-7|TRBV7-9
CASSLRGSLSYEQYF
>TRBJ2-1|TRBV11-3
CASSLEGSYNEQFF
>TRBJ2-3|TRBV29-1
CSVGGPRDEPDTQYF
>TRBJ1-1|TRBV6-6
CASSYSRQNTEAFF
>TRBJ2-7|TRBV7-6
CASSFGLAGASPTWEQYF
>TRBJ2-7|TRBV4-1
CASSQDGMTRTYEQYF
>TRBJ2-1|TRBV2
CASSFSGTSGPNEQFF
>TRBJ1-1|TRBV11-3
CASSQGGDEAFF
>TRBJ1-1|TRBV10-3
CAISESTTEAFF
>TRBJ2-1|TRBV7-6
CASSRWGVKGFDEQFF
>TRBJ2-7|TRBV7-3
CARFPGLAYEQYF
>TRBJ2-3|TRBV7-3
CASSSLAGEEGDTQYF
>TRBJ2-7|TRBV20-1
CSARDRGPSSYEQYF
>TRBJ2-5|TRBV4-1
CASSHPRQEMRETQYF
>TRBJ2-7|TRBV7-9
CASSTVPGDYEQYF
>TRBJ2-7|TRBV5-6
CASSLGVGRLSYEQYF
>TRBJ2-3|TRBV19
CASSLLDTQYF
>TRBJ2-7|TRBV15
CATSRGQNLYEQYF
>TRBJ1-1|TRBV4-2
CASSPLGTANTEAFF
>TRBJ2-7|TRBV9
CASSVGGDNSYEQYF
>TRBJ2-5|TRBV2
CASSDSTGTQYF
>TRBJ2-7|TRBV14
CASSQEDISLYEQYF
>TRBJ2-3|TRBV29-1
CSVVSGGEGGTDTQYF
>TRBJ2-7|TRBV4-2
CASSPNRDFYEQYF
>TRBJ2-7|TRBV2
CASTLLAGYYEQYF
>TRBJ2-1|TRBV9
CASSVQGSPYYNEQFF
>TRBJ1-2|TRBV7-6
CASSSEGGHGYTF
>TRBJ2-1|TRBV7-2
CASSLMTNPGLDEQFF
>TRBJ2-2|TRBV5-1
CASSLGQSNTGELFF
>TRBJ1-5|TRBV7-3
CASSLQGADQPQHF
>TRBJ2-5|TRBV13
CASSLGGGRETQYF
>TRBJ2-5|TRBV5-1
CASSLVFLGGTQRKETQYF